These T cell receptor beta chains were read from a single sample in a study of shared clonotypes between healthy human individuals. Only in-frame clones appear in the TCRdb table, and some are missing; sequencing was by immunoSEQ multiplex PCR. The sample holds a few million clones, roughly 93% seen once. Sequenced: naive CD4+ T cells from PBMCs. These receptors were collected from a man aged 18 to 29 in good health. Some clones in this sample may be carry-over from other donors' samples. The conserved cysteine and the conserved F or W are not part of the CDR3 here. The order of the fields is V gene, CDR3 length, J gene, CDR3 protein.

TRBV5-4	12	TRBJ1-4	ASSFGQQNEKLF
TRBV5-1	11	TRBJ2-7	ASSSLRGYEQY
TRBV11-2	14	TRBJ2-2	ASSFTGMANTGELF
TRBV4-3	13	TRBJ2-1	ASSQVAGVRNEQF
TRBV7-3	14	TRBJ2-5	ASSLRASGRLETQY
TRBV7-9	14	TRBJ2-7	ASSLAGQGISYEQY
TRBV6-1	10	TRBJ2-7	ASSRTFYEQY
TRBV7-8	13	TRBJ1-5	ASSLGTGVNQPQH
TRBV6-1	12	TRBJ1-2	ASSEGMTNYGYT
TRBV30	12	TRBJ2-7	AWNNAKGVYEQY
TRBV30	14	TRBJ2-2	AWARKLAGYTGELF
TRBV5-1	11	TRBJ2-5	ASSWGAAETQY
TRBV6-6	10	TRBJ2-1	ASSPSIDEQF
TRBV19	12	TRBJ2-7	ASSTPGNSYEQY
TRBV11-2	13	TRBJ2-7	ASSFQRVGSYEQY
TRBV7-9	13	TRBJ2-7	ASSLEQPKAYEQY
TRBV5-1	13	TRBJ2-2	ASSLGQGSGGELF
TRBV6-1	14	TRBJ2-2	ASSGQGAANTGELF
TRBV28	13	TRBJ1-1	ASSFLSASHTEAF
TRBV5-4	16	TRBJ2-2	ASSLRTDWGLGPGELF